This T cell receptor (beta chain) was observed in a study of T cells in Graves' hyperthyroidism and ophthalmopathy. Germline V gene sequence: CDR1 MDHEN, CDR2 SYDVKM. V gave up 5 bases and J gave up 8 bases; unmatched junction bases: 8. This CDR3 has 14 amino acids. This clonotype was detected many times. Amplification yielded TCR beta CDR3 regions, with RNA transcripts as the source. The TCR CDR3 first-round RT-PCR relied on the HTBI primer set. MiXCR, run by TCRdb on the multiplex PCR reads, gives a single entry per CDR3 protein. The sample lists more than 300,000 distinct CDR3 sequences; about 15% were seen once.

The chain employs TRBV28 and TRBJ1-5; 8 nucleotides agree with TRBD1. The clonotype was recovered from a woman aged 30 to 39 with Graves' hyperthyroidism that later progressed to Graves' ophthalmopathy. Sequenced: blood. The CDR3 spells CASSPGQGMEPQHF. CDR3 DNA: TGTGCCAGCAGTCCCGGACAGGGTATGGAGCCCCAGCATTTT.